This T cell receptor (beta chain) came from a study of blood T cell repertoires in COVID-19. About the study: Samples taken during acute and convalescent COVID-19 were collected in the United States, Italy and Spain. Sample material is recorded as cDNA or gDNA derived from T cells, B-cell-depleted T cells, or PBMCs.

Trimming removed 1 base at V and 7 bases at J, with 11 bases between. The CDR3 runs 14 residues. From germline, CDR1 is SGHNT and CDR2 YENEEA. The authors' processing: Estimated nucleated cell counts came from reference gene primer amplification. Sequenced by immunoSEQ multiplex PCR; TCRdb stores in-frame clones only, minus some. V and J calls plus clone size are reproduced from that table; the DNA served to infer D and trimming. This table holds around 230,000 clones, about 83% found once. Material for sequencing was peripheral blood. This receptor was obtained from a woman aged 40 to 55 with active or convalescent COVID-19. The chain links TRBV11-3 to TRBJ2-1, with a tentative D call TRBD1 (5 bases). CDR3: CASSLGSKGNEQFF. The CDR3 DNA sequence: TGTGCCAGCAGCTTAGGTTCTAAGGGGAATGAGCAGTTCTTC. Full variable domain (missing parts from reference TRBV11-3 and TRBJ2-1): EAGVVQSPRYKIIEKKQPVAFWCNPISGHNTLYWYLQNLGQGPELLIRYENEEAVDDSQLPKDRFSAERLKGVDSTLKIQPAELGDSAVYLCASSLGSKGNEQFFGPGTRLTVL.